This passage covers 8 T cell receptor beta chains from one sample sequenced in a study of CD8 T cells in ankylosing spondylitis (TCRdb year 2017). Library generation was performed with 5' RACE. The sample was run on an Illumina HiSeq 2500. The raw public data were reprocessed by TCRdb itself: fastp quality trimming at Q25, MiXCR clonotype calling, in-frame beta chains only. Entries that share a CDR3 protein sequence are merged under the most common genes and DNA. The sample includes 150,000 to 200,000 distinct CDR3 sequences, with 15% to 20% observed a single time. The top ten constitute roughly 4% of the sample. Sequencing was carried out using blood, either unsorted or a sorted T cell fraction (not recorded which). The source of these receptors is a male donor under 30 with ankylosing spondylitis or in good health (not recorded which). Donor details come from another sample of the same person, matched by shared clones.

In its sample, this clonotype was seen many times. This rearrangement joins TRBV27 to TRBJ2-1; 8 bases fit TRBD2. Germline CDR1 is MNHEY and CDR2 is SMNVEV (reference sequence). V lost 9 bases and J lost 4; bases outside the gene matches: 8. The length of the CDR3 is 14 residues. The CDR3 nucleotides are TGTGCCAGTCCGGGAGGGACGGCATACAATGAGCAGTTCTTC. Translating gives CASPGGTAYNEQFF.

This clonotype was seen ten or more times. The chain combines TRBV12-3 or TRBV12-4 with TRBJ2-2; 7 bases align to TRBD1. The trim removed 7 bases at V and 7 bases at J, leaving 9 bases unmatched. The CDR3 has 14 residues. This CDR3 reads CASTTYRGIGELFF. DNA for the CDR3: TGTGCCAGCACCACCTACAGGGGAATCGGGGAGCTGTTTTTT.

Ten or more counts support this clonotype. The chain has TRBV6-6 and TRBJ2-2, with 9 bases that match TRBD2. Germline CDR1 is MNHNY and CDR2 is SVGAGI (reference sequence). V gave up 10 bases and J gave up 2 bases; unmatched junction bases: 8. The CDR3 is 15 residues long. For the CDR3, the DNA is TGTGCCACCCTGGGCGGGAGGGCTAACACCGGGGAGCTGTTTTTT. This encodes CATLGGRANTGELFF.

There are many counts of this clonotype. The chain uses TRBV27 and TRBJ2-2; tentative D call: TRBD2 (6 bases). CDR1 and CDR2 (germline): MNHEY, SMNVEV (reference sequence). Trimming cost V 3 bases and J 5 bases, with 7 bases left between them. The CDR3 runs 13 residues. In DNA, the CDR3 is TGTGCCAGCAGTTTTGGGGGGACCGGGGAGCTGTTTTTT. Encoded protein: CASSFGGTGELFF.

This clonotype was recorded at least ten times. The J gene is TRBJ2-3, the V gene TRBV12-3 or TRBV12-4; TRBD1 agrees at 10 bases. The CDR3 has 15 residues. After removal of 7 bases from V and 5 bases from J, the junction contained 9 bases not matched to a gene. CDR3 protein: CASNRAGQGQDTQYF. The CDR3 bases are TGTGCCAGCAATCGAGCGGGACAGGGGCAAGATACGCAGTATTTT.

This clonotype was seen repeatedly, ten times or more. The V and J genes are TRBV25-1 and TRBJ1-1; D possibly corresponds to TRBD1 (5 bases). Germline CDR1 reads MGHDK; CDR2 reads SYGVNS. The V gene lost 3 bases and the J gene lost 8 bases, with 16 bases spanning the gap. CDR3 length: 14 amino acids. CDR3 nucleotide sequence: TGTGCCAGCAGTGATCAAAGGGGCGCGGGGGAAGCTTTCTTT. Its translation is CASSDQRGAGEAFF.

This clonotype occurred many times. J is TRBJ2-1 and V is TRBV2; TRBD2 matches 9 bases. This CDR3 comprises 16 residues. CDR1 is SNHLY and CDR2 is FYNNEI in the germline V gene. J was trimmed by 7 bases and V by 2 bases; bases with no gene match: 9. CDR3 region: CASSEPAGGPQNEQFF. CDR3 DNA: TGTGCCAGCAGTGAACCCGCGGGAGGGCCGCAAAATGAGCAGTTCTTC.

This clonotype was counted ten times or more. V gene TRBV20-1 combines with J gene TRBJ1-5; D not resolved. Germline V gene data show CDR1 as DFQATT and CDR2 as SNEGSKA (reference sequence). This CDR3 spans 13 amino acids. V was pared by 3 bases and J by 11 bases, with 17 bases between. The CDR3 sequence: CSARERGSAAQHF. The CDR3 nucleotides are TGCAGTGCTAGGGAGAGAGGGTCTGCGGCCCAGCATTTT.